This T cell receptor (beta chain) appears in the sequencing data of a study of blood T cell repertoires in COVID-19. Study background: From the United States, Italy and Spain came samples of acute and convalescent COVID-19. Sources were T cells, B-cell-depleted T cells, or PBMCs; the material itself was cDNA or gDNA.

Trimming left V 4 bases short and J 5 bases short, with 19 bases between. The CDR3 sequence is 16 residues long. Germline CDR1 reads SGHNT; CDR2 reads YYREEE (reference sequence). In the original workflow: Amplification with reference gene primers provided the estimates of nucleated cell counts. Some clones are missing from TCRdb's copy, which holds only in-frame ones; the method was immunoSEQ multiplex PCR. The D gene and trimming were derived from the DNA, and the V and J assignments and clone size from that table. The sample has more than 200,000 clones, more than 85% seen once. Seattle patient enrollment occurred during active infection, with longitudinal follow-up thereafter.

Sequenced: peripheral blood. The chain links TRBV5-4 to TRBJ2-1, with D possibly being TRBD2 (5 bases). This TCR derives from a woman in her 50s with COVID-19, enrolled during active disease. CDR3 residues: CASSPSRGPGNNEQFF. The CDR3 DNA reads TGTGCCAGCAGCCCTTCCAGAGGCCCGGGGAACAATGAGCAGTTCTTC.